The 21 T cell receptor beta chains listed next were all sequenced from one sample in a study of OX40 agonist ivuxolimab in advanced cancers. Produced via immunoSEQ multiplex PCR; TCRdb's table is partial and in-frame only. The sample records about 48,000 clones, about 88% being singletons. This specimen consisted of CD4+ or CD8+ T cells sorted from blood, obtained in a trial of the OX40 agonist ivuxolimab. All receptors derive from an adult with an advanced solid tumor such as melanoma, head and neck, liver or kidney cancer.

The CDR3 coding sequence is TGTGCCAGCAGGGGGTGGACAGGGACTGAAGCTTTCTTT. This sequence encodes CASRGWTGTEAFF. This rearrangement joins TRBV6-6 to TRBJ1-1; 8 positions match TRBD1. The germline V gene encodes CDR1 MNHNY and CDR2 SVGAGI (reference sequence). This CDR3 is 13 amino acids long. With 6 bases clipped from V and 5 bases from J, the junction kept 5 bases outside the gene matches.

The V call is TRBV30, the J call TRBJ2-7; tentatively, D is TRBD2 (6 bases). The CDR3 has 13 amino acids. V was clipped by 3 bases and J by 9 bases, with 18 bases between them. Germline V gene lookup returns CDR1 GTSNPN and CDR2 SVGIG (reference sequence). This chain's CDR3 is CAWRRELEEGQYF. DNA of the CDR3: TGTGCCTGGAGGAGAGAACTTGAGGAGGGGCAGTACTTC.

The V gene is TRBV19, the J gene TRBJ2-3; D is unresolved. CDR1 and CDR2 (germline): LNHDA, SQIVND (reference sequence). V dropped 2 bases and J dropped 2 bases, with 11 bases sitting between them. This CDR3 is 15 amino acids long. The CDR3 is CASSISWASTDTQYF. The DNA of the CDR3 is TGTGCCAGTAGTATATCGTGGGCCTCCACAGATACGCAGTATTTT.

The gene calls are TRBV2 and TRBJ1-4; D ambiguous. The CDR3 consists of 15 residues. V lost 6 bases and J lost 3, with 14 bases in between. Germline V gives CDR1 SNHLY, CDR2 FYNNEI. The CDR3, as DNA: TGTGCCAGCAGGGGCGGACTAGGAGCTAATGAAAAACTGTTTTTT. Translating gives CASRGGLGANEKLFF.

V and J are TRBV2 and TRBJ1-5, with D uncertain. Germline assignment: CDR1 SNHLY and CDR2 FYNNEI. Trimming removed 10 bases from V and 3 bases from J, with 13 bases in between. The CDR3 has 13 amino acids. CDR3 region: CATCRDDNQPQHF. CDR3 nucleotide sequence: TGTGCCACCTGCCGCGATGACAATCAGCCCCAGCATTTT.

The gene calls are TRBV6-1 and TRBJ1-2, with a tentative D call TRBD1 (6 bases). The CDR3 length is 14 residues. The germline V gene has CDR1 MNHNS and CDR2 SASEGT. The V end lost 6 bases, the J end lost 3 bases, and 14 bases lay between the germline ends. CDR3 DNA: TGTGCCAGCAGCAGAGGGGGGGGTGACTATGGCTACACCTTC. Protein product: CASSRGGGDYGYTF.

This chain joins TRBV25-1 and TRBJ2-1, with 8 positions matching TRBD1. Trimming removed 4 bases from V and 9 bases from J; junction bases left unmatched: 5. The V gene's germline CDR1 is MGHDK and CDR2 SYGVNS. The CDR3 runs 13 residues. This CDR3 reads CASSGTGKGEQFF. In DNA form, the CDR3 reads TGTGCCAGCAGTGGGACAGGGAAGGGTGAGCAGTTCTTC.

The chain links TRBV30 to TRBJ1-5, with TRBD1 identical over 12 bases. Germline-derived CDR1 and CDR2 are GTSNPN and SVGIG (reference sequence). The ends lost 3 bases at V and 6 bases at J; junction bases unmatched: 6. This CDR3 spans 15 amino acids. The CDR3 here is CAWRGQGASSQPQHF. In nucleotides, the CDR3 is TGTGCCTGGAGGGGACAGGGGGCGAGTAGTCAGCCCCAGCATTTT.

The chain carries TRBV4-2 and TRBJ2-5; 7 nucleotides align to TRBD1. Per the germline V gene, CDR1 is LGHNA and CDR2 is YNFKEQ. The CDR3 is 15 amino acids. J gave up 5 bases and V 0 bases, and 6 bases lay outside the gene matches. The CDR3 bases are TGTGCCAGCAGCCAAGAGGGAGACAGGGTTGAGACCCAGTACTTC. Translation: CASSQEGDRVETQYF.

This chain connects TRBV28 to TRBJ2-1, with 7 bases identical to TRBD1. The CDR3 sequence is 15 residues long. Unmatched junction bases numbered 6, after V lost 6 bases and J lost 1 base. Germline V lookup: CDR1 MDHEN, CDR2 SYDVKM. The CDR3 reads CASRTGTASYNEQFF. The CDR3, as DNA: TGTGCCAGCAGAACCGGGACAGCTTCCTACAATGAGCAGTTCTTC.

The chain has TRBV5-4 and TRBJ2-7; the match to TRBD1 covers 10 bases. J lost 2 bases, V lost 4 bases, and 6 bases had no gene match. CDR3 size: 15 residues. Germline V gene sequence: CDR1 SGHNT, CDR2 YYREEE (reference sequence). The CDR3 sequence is CASSLRTGGTYEQYF. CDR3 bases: TGTGCCAGCAGCCTGAGGACAGGGGGTACCTACGAGCAGTACTTC.

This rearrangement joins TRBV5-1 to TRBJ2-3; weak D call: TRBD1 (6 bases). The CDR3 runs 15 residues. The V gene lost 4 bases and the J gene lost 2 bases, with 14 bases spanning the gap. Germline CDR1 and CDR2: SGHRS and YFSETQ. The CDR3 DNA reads TGCGCCAGCAGCCTGCAGGGGTCCTACACAGATACGCAGTATTTT. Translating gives CASSLQGSYTDTQYF.

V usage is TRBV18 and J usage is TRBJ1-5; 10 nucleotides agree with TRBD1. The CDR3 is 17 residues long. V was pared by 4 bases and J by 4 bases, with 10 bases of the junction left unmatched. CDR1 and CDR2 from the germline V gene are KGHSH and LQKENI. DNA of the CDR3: TGTGCCAGCTCACTATTCGGGACAGGGGCGGGTAATCAGCCCCAGCATTTT. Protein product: CASSLFGTGAGNQPQHF.

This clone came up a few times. DNA of the CDR3: TGCGCCAGCAGCTTACAGGGGCGCGAGCAGTACTTC. Translation gives CASSLQGREQYF. This rearrangement joins TRBV5-1 to TRBJ2-7; 7 bases fit TRBD1. V was clipped by 2 bases and J by 6 bases; unmatched bases: 2. The CDR3 consists of 12 residues. The germline V gene encodes CDR1 SGHRS and CDR2 YFSETQ. Supplemented by reference TRBV5-1 and TRBJ2-7, the full variable domain reads KAGVTQTPRYLIKTRGQQVTLSCSPISGHRSVSWYQQTPGQGLQFLFEYFSETQRNKGNFPGRFSGRQFSNSRSEMNVSTLELGDSALYLCASSLQGREQYFGPGTRLTVT.

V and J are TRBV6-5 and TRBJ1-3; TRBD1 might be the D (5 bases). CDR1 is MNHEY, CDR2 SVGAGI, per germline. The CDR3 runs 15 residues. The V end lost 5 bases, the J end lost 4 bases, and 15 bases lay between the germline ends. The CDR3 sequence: CASSRPGLGGNTIYF. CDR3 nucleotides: TGTGCCAGCAGTCGCCCGGGACTAGGGGGAAACACCATATATTTT.

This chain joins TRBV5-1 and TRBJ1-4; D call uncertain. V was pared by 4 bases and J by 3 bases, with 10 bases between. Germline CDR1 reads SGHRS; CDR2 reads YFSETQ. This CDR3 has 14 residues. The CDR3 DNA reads TGCGCCAGCAGCCCAGTGCCGCCTAATGAAAAACTGTTTTTT. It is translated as CASSPVPPNEKLFF.

The CDR3 loop is CASSVGASDIQETQYF. The CDR3 DNA reads TGTGCCAGCAGCGTAGGGGCTAGCGACATCCAAGAGACCCAGTACTTC. The V call is TRBV9, the J call TRBJ2-5, with TRBD2 as a possible D gene (6 bases). V lost 0 bases and J 1 base, leaving 13 bases between the germline ends. CDR3 length: 16 residues. Per the germline V gene, CDR1 is SGDLS and CDR2 is YYNGEE.

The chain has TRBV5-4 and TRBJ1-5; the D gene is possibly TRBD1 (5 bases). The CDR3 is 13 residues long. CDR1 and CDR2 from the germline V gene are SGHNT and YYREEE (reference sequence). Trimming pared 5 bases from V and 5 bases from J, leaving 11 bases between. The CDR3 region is CASSTGGDQPQHF. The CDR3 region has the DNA TGTGCCAGCAGTACTGGGGGGGATCAGCCCCAGCATTTT.

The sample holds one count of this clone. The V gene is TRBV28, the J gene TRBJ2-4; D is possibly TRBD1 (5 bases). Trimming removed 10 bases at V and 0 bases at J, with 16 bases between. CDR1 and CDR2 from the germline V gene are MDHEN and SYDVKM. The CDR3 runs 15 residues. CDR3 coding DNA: TGTGCCACCTCACCCCGACAGTTAGCCAAAAACATTCAGTACTTC. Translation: CATSPRQLAKNIQYF.

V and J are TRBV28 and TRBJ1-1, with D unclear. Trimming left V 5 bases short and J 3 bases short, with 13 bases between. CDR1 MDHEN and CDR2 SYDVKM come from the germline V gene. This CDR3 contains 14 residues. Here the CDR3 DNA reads TGTGCCAGCAGTCGCCCCCGGACCCACACTGAAGCTTTCTTT. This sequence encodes CASSRPRTHTEAFF. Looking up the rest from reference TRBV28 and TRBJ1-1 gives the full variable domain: DVKVTQSSRYLVKRTGEKVFLECVQDMDHENMFWYRQDPGLGLRLIYFSYDVKMKEKGDIPEGYSVSREKKERFSLILESASTNQTSMYLCASSRPRTHTEAFFGQGTRLTVV.

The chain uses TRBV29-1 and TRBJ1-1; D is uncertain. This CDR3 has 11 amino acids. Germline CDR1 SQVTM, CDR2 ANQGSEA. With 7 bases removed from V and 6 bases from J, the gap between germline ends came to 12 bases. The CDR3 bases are TGCAGCGGTGTCGCGAGTGCTGAAGCTTTCTTT. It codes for CSGVASAEAFF.